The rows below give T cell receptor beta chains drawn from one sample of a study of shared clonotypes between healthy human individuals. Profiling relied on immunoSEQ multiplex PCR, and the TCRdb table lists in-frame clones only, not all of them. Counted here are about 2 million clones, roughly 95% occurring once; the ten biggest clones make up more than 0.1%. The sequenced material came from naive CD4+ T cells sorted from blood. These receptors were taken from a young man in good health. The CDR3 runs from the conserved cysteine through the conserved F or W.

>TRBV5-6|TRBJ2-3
CASSFFLTSDTITDTQYF
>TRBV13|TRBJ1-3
CASSLARSGNTIYF
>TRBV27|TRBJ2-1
CASSLYRIETNEQFF
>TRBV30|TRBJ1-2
CAWDRDYYGYTF
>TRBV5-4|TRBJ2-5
CASSLEGRGRETQYF
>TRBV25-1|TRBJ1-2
CASRLTGTGRHGYTF
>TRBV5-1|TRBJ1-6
CASSLGQGSSPLHF
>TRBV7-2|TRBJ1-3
CASSLTRNTIYF
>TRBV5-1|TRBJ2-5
CASRGAPETQYF
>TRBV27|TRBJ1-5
CASRPGTISNQPQHF
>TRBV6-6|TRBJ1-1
CASLMNTEAFF
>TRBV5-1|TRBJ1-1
CASSTGQANTEAFF
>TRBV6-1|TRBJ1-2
CASSDRAGYTF
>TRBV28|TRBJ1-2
CASLRTGTDRVTGYTF
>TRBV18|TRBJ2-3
CASSPGSGRDTQYF
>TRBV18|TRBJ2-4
CASSSTGSDIQYF
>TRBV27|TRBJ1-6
CASSLLDSGESPLHF